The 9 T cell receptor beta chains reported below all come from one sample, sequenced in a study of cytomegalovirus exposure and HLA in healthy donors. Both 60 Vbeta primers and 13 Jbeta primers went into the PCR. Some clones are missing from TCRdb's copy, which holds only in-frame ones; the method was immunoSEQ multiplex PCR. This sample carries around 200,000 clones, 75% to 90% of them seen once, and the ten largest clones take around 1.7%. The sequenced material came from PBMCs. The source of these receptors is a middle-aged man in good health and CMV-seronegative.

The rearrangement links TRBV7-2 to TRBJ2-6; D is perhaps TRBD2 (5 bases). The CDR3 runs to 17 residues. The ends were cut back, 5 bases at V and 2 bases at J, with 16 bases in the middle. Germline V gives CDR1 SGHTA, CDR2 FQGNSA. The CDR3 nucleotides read TGTGCCAGCAGCCAAGAACGTGTCGGGGCTGGGGCCAACGTCCTGACTTTC. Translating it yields CASSQERVGAGANVLTF.

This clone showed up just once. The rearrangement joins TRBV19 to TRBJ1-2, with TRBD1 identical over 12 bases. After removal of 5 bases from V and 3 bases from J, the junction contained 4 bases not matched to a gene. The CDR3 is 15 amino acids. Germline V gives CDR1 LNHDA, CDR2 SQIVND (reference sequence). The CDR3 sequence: CASSPGTGGYYGYTF. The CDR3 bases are TGTGCCAGTAGTCCGGGGACAGGGGGCTACTATGGCTACACCTTC. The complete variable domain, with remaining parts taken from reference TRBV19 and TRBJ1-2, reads DGGITQSPKYLFRKEGQNVTLSCEQNLNHDAMYWYRQDPGQGLRLIYYSQIVNDFQKGDIAEGYSVSREKKESFPLTVTSAQKNPTAFYLCASSPGTGGYYGYTFGSGTRLTVV.

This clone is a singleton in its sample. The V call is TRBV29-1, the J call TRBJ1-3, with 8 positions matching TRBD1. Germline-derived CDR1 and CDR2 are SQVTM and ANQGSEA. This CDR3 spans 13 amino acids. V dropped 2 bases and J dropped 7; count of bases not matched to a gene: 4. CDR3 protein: CSVERTGRNTIYF. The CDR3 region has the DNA TGCAGCGTTGAAAGGACAGGGAGGAACACCATATATTTT.

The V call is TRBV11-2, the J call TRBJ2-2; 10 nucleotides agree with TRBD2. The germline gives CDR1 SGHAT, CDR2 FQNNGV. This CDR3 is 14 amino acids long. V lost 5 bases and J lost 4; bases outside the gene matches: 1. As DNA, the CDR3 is TGTGCCAGCAGCCAGCGGGGGGGCACCGGGGAGCTGTTTTTT. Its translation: CASSQRGGTGELFF.

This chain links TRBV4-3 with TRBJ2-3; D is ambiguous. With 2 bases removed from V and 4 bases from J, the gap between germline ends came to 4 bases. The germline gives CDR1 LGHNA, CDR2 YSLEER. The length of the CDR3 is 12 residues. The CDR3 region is CASSQSSDTQYF. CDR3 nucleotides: TGCGCCAGCAGCCAAAGCTCAGATACGCAGTATTTT.

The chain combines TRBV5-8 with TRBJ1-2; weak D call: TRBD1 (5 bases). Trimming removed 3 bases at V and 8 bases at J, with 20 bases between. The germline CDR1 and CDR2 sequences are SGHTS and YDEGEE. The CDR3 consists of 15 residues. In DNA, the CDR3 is TGTGCCAGCAGCTCTGGGGGGACCGCCGGCGACGGCTACACCTTC. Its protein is CASSSGGTAGDGYTF.

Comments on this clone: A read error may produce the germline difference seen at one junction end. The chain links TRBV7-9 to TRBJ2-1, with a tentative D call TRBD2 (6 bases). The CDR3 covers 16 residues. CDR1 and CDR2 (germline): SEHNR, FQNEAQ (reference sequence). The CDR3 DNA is TGTTCCAGCAGCTTGGCAGGGACTTCGACCCACAATGAGCAGTTCTTC. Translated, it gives CSSSLAGTSTHNEQFF.

This CDR3 reads CASSLTGSPEAFF. CDR3 DNA sequence: TGCGCCAGCAGCCTGACAGGGAGCCCTGAAGCTTTCTTT. The rearrangement uses TRBV5-1 and TRBJ1-1, with TRBD1 identical over 7 bases. In germline, CDR1 is SGHRS, CDR2 YFSETQ. The CDR3 extends over 13 amino acids. Trimming took 4 bases from V and 6 from J; bases not matched to a gene: 6.

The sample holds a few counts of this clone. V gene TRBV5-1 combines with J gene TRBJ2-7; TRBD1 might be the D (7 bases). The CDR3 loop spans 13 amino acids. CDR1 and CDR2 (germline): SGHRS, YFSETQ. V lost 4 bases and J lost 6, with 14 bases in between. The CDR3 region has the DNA TGCGCCAGCAGCACCGGCCAGGGGGGCGAGCAGTACTTC. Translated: CASSTGQGGEQYF.